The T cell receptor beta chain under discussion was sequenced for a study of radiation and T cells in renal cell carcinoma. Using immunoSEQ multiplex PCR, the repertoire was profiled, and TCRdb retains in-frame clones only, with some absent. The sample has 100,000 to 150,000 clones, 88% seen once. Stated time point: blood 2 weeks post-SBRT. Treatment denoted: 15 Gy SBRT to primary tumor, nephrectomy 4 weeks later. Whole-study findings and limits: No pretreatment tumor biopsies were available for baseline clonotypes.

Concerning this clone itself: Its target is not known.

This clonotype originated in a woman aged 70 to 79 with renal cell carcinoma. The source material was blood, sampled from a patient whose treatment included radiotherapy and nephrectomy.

The CDR3 coding sequence is TGTGCCTGGAGTGTGTACACTTCCACAGATACGCAGTATTTT. It specifies CAWSVYTSTDTQYF. The chain has TRBV30 and TRBJ2-3, with unresolved D. The CDR3 runs to 14 residues. The V end lost 0 bases, the J end lost 2 bases, and 9 bases lay between the germline ends. Germline CDR1 GTSNPN, CDR2 SVGIG (reference sequence). The full variable domain, completed using reference TRBV30 and TRBJ2-3, is SQTIHQWPATLVQPVGSPLSLECTVEGTSNPNLYWYRQAAGRGLQLLFYSVGIGQISSEVPQNLSASRPQDRQFILSSKKLLLSDSGFYLCAWSVYTSTDTQYFGPGTRLTVL.